Following are 8 T cell receptor beta chains from one sample sequenced in a study of T cell responses to AZD1222 COVID-19 vaccine. Profiled with immunoSEQ multiplex PCR; TCRdb holds only in-frame clones, not every one. The table includes about 84,000 clones, 75% to 95% detected once. The starting material was peripheral blood, obtained 28 days after the second AZD1222 dose. These receptors were collected from an adult who received the AZD1222 COVID-19 vaccine.

V usage is TRBV3-1 (or the pseudogene TRBV3-2) and J usage is TRBJ2-6, with D hard to call. Germline-derived CDR1 and CDR2 are LGHDT and YNNKEL (reference sequence). This CDR3 has 17 amino acids. With 1 base removed from V and 4 bases from J, the gap between germline ends came to 14 bases. In DNA form, the CDR3 reads TGTGCCAGCAGCCAAGTAAGAATTGGGTCCGGGGCCAACGTCCTGACTTTC. It codes for CASSQVRIGSGANVLTF.

V gene TRBV5-5 combines with J gene TRBJ2-7; 10 bases line up with TRBD2. V shed 2 bases, J shed 5 bases, and the junction held 4 bases outside the gene matches. The V gene's germline CDR1 is SGHKS and CDR2 YYEKEE (reference sequence). This CDR3 spans 14 amino acids. CDR3 amino acids: CASSLVGTSDEQYF. The CDR3 DNA reads as TGTGCCAGCAGCTTAGTAGGGACTAGCGACGAGCAGTACTTC.

The V call is TRBV5-1, the J call TRBJ1-3, with D uncertain. Trimming stripped 0 bases from V and 0 bases from J, with 10 bases between. Germline CDR1 and CDR2: SGHRS and YFSETQ. This CDR3 is 16 amino acids long. The CDR3 region is CASSLDGSRSGNTIYF. DNA of the CDR3: TGCGCCAGCAGCTTGGATGGCTCACGCTCTGGAAACACCATATATTTT.

V gene TRBV5-8 combines with J gene TRBJ1-3; D gene unclear. Trimming stripped 7 bases from V and 0 bases from J, with 11 bases between. Germline assignment: CDR1 SGHTS and CDR2 YDEGEE. The CDR3 spans 14 residues. The CDR3 protein is CASWKTDSGNTIYF. Written as DNA, the CDR3 is TGTGCCAGCTGGAAGACGGACTCTGGAAACACCATATATTTT.

V and J are TRBV2 and TRBJ1-1; D remains unclear. V shed 6 bases and J shed 1 base, with 9 bases lying between them. The CDR3 sequence is 13 residues long. CDR1 SNHLY and CDR2 FYNNEI come from the germline V gene. The CDR3 DNA reads TGTGCCAGCAGGGTCCAGGAGAACACTGAAGCTTTCTTT. Translated: CASRVQENTEAFF.

V and J are TRBV5-1 and TRBJ2-5; possible D gene TRBD2, 6 bases. V lost 4 bases and J 3 bases, leaving 19 bases between the germline ends. The CDR3 runs 16 residues. Germline-derived CDR1 and CDR2 are SGHRS and YFSETQ. The CDR3 is CASSPHQAGREETQYF. The DNA for the CDR3 is TGCGCCAGCAGCCCCCACCAAGCGGGCCGGGAAGAGACCCAGTACTTC.

V gene TRBV18 combines with J gene TRBJ1-6; D is perhaps TRBD1 (5 bases). Germline V CDR1 and CDR2: KGHSH, LQKENI. The CDR3 is made up of 13 amino acids. With 2 bases removed from V and 8 bases from J, the gap between germline ends came to 7 bases. The chain's CDR3 is CASSPTGDSPLHF. CDR3 in DNA: TGTGCCAGCTCACCAACGGGGGATTCACCCCTCCACTTT.

The genes are TRBV28 and TRBJ2-7; TRBD2 aligns across 7 bases. This CDR3 is built from 12 residues. The germline V gene encodes CDR1 MDHEN and CDR2 SYDVKM. J lost 3 bases, V lost 7 bases, and 3 bases had no gene match. CDR3 sequence (DNA): TGTGCCAGCAAGCGGGACCGCTACGAGCAGTACTTC. It codes for CASKRDRYEQYF.